These 15 T cell receptor beta chains came from one sample sequenced in a study of OX40 agonist ivuxolimab in advanced cancers. This table comes from immunoSEQ multiplex PCR, and its TCRdb copy is limited to in-frame clones, with some not included. The table shows tens of thousands of clones, with roughly 90% occurring only once. Sample: CD4+ or CD8+ T cells sorted from blood, taken in a trial of the OX40 agonist ivuxolimab. These receptors were collected from an adult with an advanced solid tumor such as melanoma, head and neck, liver or kidney cancer.

The table lists this clone with a count of one. The chain couples TRBV5-1 to TRBJ2-5, with D unclear. Trimming removed 3 bases at V and 2 bases at J, with 14 bases between. Germline V CDR1 and CDR2: SGHRS, YFSETQ. The CDR3 length is 15 residues. This chain's CDR3 is CASSSSRWGQETQYF. CDR3 coding DNA: TGCGCCAGCAGCTCGTCTCGCTGGGGACAAGAGACCCAGTACTTC. Complete variable domain (other parts from reference TRBV5-1 and TRBJ2-5): KAGVTQTPRYLIKTRGQQVTLSCSPISGHRSVSWYQQTPGQGLQFLFEYFSETQRNKGNFPGRFSGRQFSNSRSEMNVSTLELGDSALYLCASSSSRWGQETQYFGPGTRLLVL.

The rearrangement uses TRBV11-3 and TRBJ2-3, with 7 bases lining up with TRBD1. V lost 6 bases and J lost 8; bases outside the gene matches: 14. This CDR3 spans 15 amino acids. Germline values: CDR1 SGHNT, CDR2 YENEEA. CDR3 protein: CASSQGGSMSPTQYF. The CDR3 DNA sequence: TGTGCCAGCAGTCAAGGGGGCTCGATGTCGCCTACGCAGTATTTT. The full variable domain, rest sourced from reference TRBV11-3 and TRBJ2-3, is EAGVVQSPRYKIIEKKQPVAFWCNPISGHNTLYWYLQNLGQGPELLIRYENEEAVDDSQLPKDRFSAERLKGVDSTLKIQPAELGDSAVYLCASSQGGSMSPTQYFGPGTRLTVL.

The gene calls are TRBV19 and TRBJ2-7; D gene unclear. Deletions cut 4 bases from V and 3 bases from J, with 19 bases between. CDR1 and CDR2 from the germline V gene are LNHDA and SQIVND (reference sequence). The CDR3 has 16 amino acids. The CDR3 region has the DNA TGTGCCAGTAGTAAGGGATCGCTAACCGGTGTCTACGAGCAGTACTTC. Translating gives CASSKGSLTGVYEQYF. Based on the CDR3 plus reference TRBV19 and TRBJ2-7, the full variable domain is DGGITQSPKYLFRKEGQNVTLSCEQNLNHDAMYWYRQDPGQGLRLIYYSQIVNDFQKGDIAEGYSVSREKKESFPLTVTSAQKNPTAFYLCASSKGSLTGVYEQYFGPGTRLTVT.

This chain uses TRBV7-6 with TRBJ2-7; no definite D call. CDR3 length: 12 amino acids. Germline assignment: CDR1 SGHVS and CDR2 FNYEAQ. V lost 5 bases, J lost 6 bases, and 11 bases lay in between. The chain's CDR3 is CASSETRGEQYF. For the CDR3, the DNA is TGTGCCAGCAGCGAAACGAGAGGCGAGCAGTACTTC.

CDR3 loop: CASGGQENYGYTF. The CDR3 nucleotides are TGTGCCAGCGGGGGACAGGAAAACTATGGCTACACCTTC. The chain joins TRBV5-4 to TRBJ1-2, with TRBD1 matching 8 bases. After removal of 7 bases from V and 2 bases from J, the junction contained 4 bases not matched to a gene. The CDR3 has 13 residues. From germline, CDR1 is SGHNT and CDR2 YYREEE (reference sequence).

V gene TRBV29-1 combines with J gene TRBJ2-2; D is possibly TRBD1 (6 bases). The CDR3 covers 13 residues. CDR1 SQVTM and CDR2 ANQGSEA come from the germline V gene. Trimming cost V 6 bases and J 6 bases, with 14 bases left between them. The CDR3 protein is CSVSTGNPGELFF. CDR3 bases: TGCAGCGTCTCGACAGGAAATCCCGGGGAGCTGTTTTTT.

The V and J genes are TRBV11-2 and TRBJ1-1; no definite D call. Trimming cost V 4 bases and J 4 bases, with 10 bases left between them. CDR1 is SGHAT and CDR2 is FQNNGV in the germline V gene. This CDR3 region has 13 residues. The CDR3 DNA reads as TGTGCCAGCAGCTCCAAGGAGTCCACTGAAGCTTTCTTT. Translated, it gives CASSSKESTEAFF.

This clone was observed a single time. The chain carries TRBV2 and TRBJ1-1; a weak D match, TRBD1 (5 bases). The length of the CDR3 is 14 residues. Looked up from germline, CDR1 is SNHLY and CDR2 is FYNNEI. The V and J ends lost 4 bases and 10 bases respectively, with 19 bases between them. CDR3 in DNA: TGTGCCAGCAGTGGGACAAGAGCCCTCCGGTTAGCTTTCTTT. Translating it yields CASSGTRALRLAFF.

The gene calls are TRBV28 and TRBJ2-3; D gene uncertain. This CDR3 contains 12 residues. Trimming removed 8 bases from V and 2 bases from J, with 8 bases in between. Germline V gene sequence: CDR1 MDHEN, CDR2 SYDVKM. CDR3 DNA: TGTGCCAGCTCGGCGGTCACAGATACGCAGTATTTT. Translation gives CASSAVTDTQYF.

Note on this clone: The germline gene is not matched at one end of the junction; a read error may be the cause. The chain recombines TRBV6-1 with TRBJ2-1; TRBD2 matches 10 bases. From germline, CDR1 is MNHNS and CDR2 SASEGT. The CDR3 runs to 14 residues. In nucleotides, the CDR3 is TGTGCCAGCAGTGAACGGGGTAGCGGGAGGATAGGGGTCTTC. Translation: CASSERGSGRIGVF.

The chain links TRBV6-1 to TRBJ2-3, with D hard to call. The CDR3 consists of 12 residues. Trimming took 1 base from V and 4 from J, leaving 3 bases between them. The germline CDR1 and CDR2 sequences are MNHNS and SASEGT. This chain's CDR3 is CASSEVSDTQYF. The DNA for the CDR3 is TGTGCCAGCAGTGAAGTTTCAGATACGCAGTATTTT.

This clone has a single count. The chain recombines TRBV7-9 with TRBJ1-1; 9 nucleotides line up with TRBD1. After removal of 6 bases from V and 5 bases from J, the junction contained 7 bases not matched to a gene. This CDR3 comprises 14 residues. The germline CDR1 and CDR2 sequences are SEHNR and FQNEAQ (reference sequence). The CDR3 bases are TGTGCCAGCAGTGGTGGACAGGGGTGGACTGAAGCTTTCTTT. Its translation is CASSGGQGWTEAFF.

V gene TRBV30 combines with J gene TRBJ2-3, with D uncertain. The germline V gene has CDR1 GTSNPN and CDR2 SVGIG (reference sequence). The CDR3 loop spans 13 amino acids. V was shortened by 2 bases and J by 0 bases, with 6 bases between the two germline ends. The CDR3, as DNA: TGTGCCTGGAGTCCCAGTAGCACAGATACGCAGTATTTT. Translation gives CAWSPSSTDTQYF.

The chain has TRBV30 and TRBJ1-2, with D hard to call. The CDR3 extends over 13 amino acids. The ends were cut back, 4 bases at V and 4 bases at J, with 13 bases in the middle. Germline lookup yields CDR1 GTSNPN and CDR2 SVGIG (reference sequence). The CDR3: CAWKATRLYGYTF. The DNA for the CDR3 is TGTGCCTGGAAGGCGACTCGACTCTATGGCTACACCTTC.

This clone was observed a handful of times. The rearrangement joins TRBV5-4 to TRBJ1-2; possible D gene TRBD1, 6 bases. There are 14 residues in the CDR3. The ends were cut back, 4 bases at V and 2 bases at J, with 12 bases in the middle. Germline V CDR1 and CDR2: SGHNT, YYREEE (reference sequence). DNA of the CDR3: TGTGCCAGCAGCACATCGGGGGGCAACTATGGCTACACCTTC. Protein: CASSTSGGNYGYTF.